The present entry profiles one T cell receptor beta chain with its context. The CDR3 covers 15 residues. The germline V and J ends were trimmed by 5 bases and 4 bases, with 18 bases remaining between them. Germline V gene data show CDR1 as MDHEN and CDR2 as SYDVKM. This record comes from a study of blood T cell repertoires in COVID-19. About the study: COVID-19 samples, acute and convalescent, were from the United States, Italy and Spain. Sources were T cells, B-cell-depleted T cells, or PBMCs; the material itself was cDNA or gDNA.

Per the authors' pipeline: Estimates of nucleated cell counts were drawn from the amplification of reference gene primers. The data were produced by immunoSEQ multiplex PCR, yet TCRdb's version contains in-frame clones alone and is incomplete. The D gene and trimming were derived from the DNA, and the V and J assignments and clone size from that table. The sample holds some 60,000 clones, about 84% seen once. The V gene is TRBV28, the J gene TRBJ2-7; tentatively, D is TRBD1 (6 bases). The receptor was isolated from a man between 60 and 75 years old with acute or convalescent COVID-19. Sequences were obtained from peripheral blood. The CDR3 is CASSPLRDTKYEQYF. CDR3 bases: TGTGCCAGCAGTCCCCTCCGGGACACTAAATACGAGCAGTACTTC. The whole variable domain, filled in from reference TRBV28 and TRBJ2-7, reads DVKVTQSSRYLVKRTGEKVFLECVQDMDHENMFWYRQDPGLGLRLIYFSYDVKMKEKGDIPEGYSVSREKKERFSLILESASTNQTSMYLCASSPLRDTKYEQYFGPGTRLTVT.